The 11 T cell receptor beta chains below all came from one sample that was sequenced in a study of early T cells in non-severe SARS-CoV-2 infection. TCRdb recomputed calls from the 5' RACE reads with MiXCR, one row per CDR3 protein. This sample has around 70,000 distinct CDR3 sequences, with roughly an eighth found just once. The sample consisted of whole blood. These TCRs come from an adult who was a healthcare worker with PCR-confirmed SARS-CoV-2 infection or an uninfected control (not recorded which).

This clonotype was counted ten times or more. The rearrangement joins TRBV2 to TRBJ1-5; D is unresolved. V lost 4 bases and J 7 bases, leaving 17 bases between the germline ends. The germline CDR1 and CDR2 sequences are SNHLY and FYNNEI. This CDR3 spans 15 amino acids. CDR3 sequence reads: CASSGGQAADQPQHF. The CDR3 DNA reads as TGTGCCAGCAGTGGGGGTCAGGCGGCGGACCAGCCCCAGCATTTT.

This clonotype has ten or more counts. The chain has TRBV19 and TRBJ2-1; TRBD2 agrees at 15 bases. Germline-derived CDR1 and CDR2 are LNHDA and SQIVND (reference sequence). The CDR3 sequence is 16 residues long. V lost 6 bases, J lost 6 bases, and 6 bases stayed unmatched. CDR3 in amino acids: CASRRTSGGAVNEQFF. CDR3 sequence (DNA): TGTGCCAGTAGGAGGACTAGCGGGGGGGCCGTCAATGAGCAGTTCTTC.

The CDR3 sequence: CASSSERTAHPYEQYF. CDR3 DNA: TGTGCCAGCAGCTCAGAAAGGACAGCTCATCCCTACGAGCAGTACTTC. V usage is TRBV7-6 and J usage is TRBJ2-7; tentative D call: TRBD1 (6 bases). The CDR3 is made up of 16 amino acids. V lost 4 bases and J 2 bases, leaving 18 bases between the germline ends. Germline CDR1 and CDR2: SGHVS and FNYEAQ.

This clonotype was seen ten or more times. DNA for the CDR3: TGTGCCAGCAGTTTGGGGACAGGGAATTCACCCCTCCACTTT. Encoded protein: CASSLGTGNSPLHF. The chain has TRBV12-3 or TRBV12-4 and TRBJ1-6; 9 positions agree with TRBD1. With 3 bases clipped from V and 7 bases from J, the junction kept 1 base outside the gene matches. The CDR3 loop spans 14 amino acids.

CDR3 region: CASSVGERSSGNTIYF. The DNA for the CDR3 is TGTGCCAGCAGCGTAGGAGAACGGAGCTCTGGAAACACCATATATTTT. The chain carries TRBV9 and TRBJ1-3; no reliable D call. The V end lost 0 bases, the J end lost 0 bases, and 10 bases lay between the germline ends. The CDR3 is made up of 16 amino acids. The germline CDR1 and CDR2 sequences are SGDLS and YYNGEE. Full variable domain (outside the CDR3, taken from reference TRBV9 and TRBJ1-3): DSGVTQTPKHLITATGQRVTLRCSPRSGDLSVYWYQQSLDQGLQFLIQYYNGEERAKGNILERFSAQQFPDLHSELNLSSLELGDSALYFCASSVGERSSGNTIYFGEGSWLTVV.

As for this clonotype: As the CDR3 is not closed by the conserved phenylalanine or tryptophan, this likely results from a read error. The rearrangement links TRBV28 to TRBJ2-7, with 9 bases that match TRBD2. This CDR3 region has 14 residues. J was trimmed by 2 bases and V by 2 bases; bases with no gene match: 1. Germline CDR1 and CDR2: MDHEN and SYDVKM. The CDR3 DNA is TGTGCCAGCAGTTTAGCGGGAGGGACCTACGAGCAGTACATC. As protein: CASSLAGGTYEQYI.

This clonotype was observed many times. The genes are TRBV7-9 and TRBJ2-7; D might be TRBD1 (5 bases). Germline V gene data show CDR1 as SEHNR and CDR2 as FQNEAQ (reference sequence). This CDR3 has 13 amino acids. Trimming removed 4 bases at V and 2 bases at J, with 9 bases between. For the CDR3, the DNA is TGTGCCAGCAGCTCGACAGAGGCCTACGAGCAGTACTTC. Its translation: CASSSTEAYEQYF.

The V and J genes are TRBV12-3 or TRBV12-4 and TRBJ1-6; TRBD1 aligns across 12 bases. V lost 5 bases and J lost 9; bases outside the gene matches: 5. CDR3 size: 15 residues. The CDR3 DNA reads TGTGCCAGCAGTCTGGGACAGGGGGCGTCTTCACCCCTCCACTTT. Its protein is CASSLGQGASSPLHF.

The chain combines TRBV9 with TRBJ2-3, with 11 bases aligning to TRBD2. Germline CDR1 reads SGDLS; CDR2 reads YYNGEE. The V and J ends lost 2 bases and 5 bases, in that order; junction bases with no gene match: 7. The CDR3 sequence is 16 residues long. CDR3 nucleotide sequence: TGTGCCAGCAGCGTGGGAACTAGCGGGGGCCGAGATACGCAGTATTTT. As protein: CASSVGTSGGRDTQYF.

The table lists this clonotype with many counts. The chain combines TRBV5-1 with TRBJ2-1; weak D call: TRBD1 (6 bases). The germline V gene encodes CDR1 SGHRS and CDR2 YFSETQ. The CDR3 is made up of 16 amino acids. V lost 1 base and J lost 7, with 18 bases in between. As DNA, the CDR3 is TGCGCCAGCAGCTTGAACCCAACAGGGATGGGGAATGAGCAGTTCTTC. Residues: CASSLNPTGMGNEQFF.

The rearrangement uses TRBV20-1 and TRBJ2-7; perhaps TRBD1 as D (6 bases). The CDR3 consists of 14 residues. CDR1 and CDR2 from the germline V gene are DFQATT and SNEGSKA (reference sequence). Trimming shortened V by 0 bases and J by 1 base, and 10 bases separated the two germline ends. The CDR3 DNA is TGCAGTGCTAGAGATGACGACAGGTCCTACGAGCAGTACTTC. This sequence encodes CSARDDDRSYEQYF.